The sequence of this TCR beta chain was determined in a study of tumor-infiltrating lymphocytes in primary liver carcinoma. Study summary: Patients diagnosed with primary liver carcinoma received treatment through surgical resection. In every tissue type, samples returned a similar yield of roughly 3.5 to 8 million productive TCRbeta reads. Study findings and constraints: Among the pair types, tumor region pairs showed more overlap than tumor-adjacent and tumor-blood pairs.

Unsorted whole blood supplied the RNA, and germline DNA was extracted too. In this sample, this clonotype turned up many times. Its specificity is not known. A primer matching the constant region was used to make TCR beta cDNA from approximately 500 ng of total RNA. Slightly modified ARM-PCR with three nested multiplex PCR rounds yielded TCR beta libraries. Use of TRBV1-TRBV30 forward primers with a C-beta reverse primer characterized the first two PCR rounds, which lasted roughly 11 cycles each. MiXCR, run by TCRdb on the multiplex PCR reads, gives a single entry per CDR3 protein. The data contain about 200,000 distinct CDR3 sequences, about 61% of them singletons. The CDR3 is made up of 14 amino acids. The V gene lost 5 bases and the J gene lost 2 bases, with 12 bases spanning the gap. Germline V gene data show CDR1 as MNHNY and CDR2 as SVGAGI (reference sequence).

The sample taken for sequencing was peripheral blood. The chain carries TRBV6-6 and TRBJ1-2, with a tentative D call TRBD1 (6 bases). The clonotype originates from a woman aged 55-70 years with primary liver carcinoma and hepatitis B virus infection. CDR3 amino acids: CASSRGHLNYGYTF. In DNA, the CDR3 is TGTGCCAGCAGTCGGGGACACCTGAACTATGGCTACACCTTC.